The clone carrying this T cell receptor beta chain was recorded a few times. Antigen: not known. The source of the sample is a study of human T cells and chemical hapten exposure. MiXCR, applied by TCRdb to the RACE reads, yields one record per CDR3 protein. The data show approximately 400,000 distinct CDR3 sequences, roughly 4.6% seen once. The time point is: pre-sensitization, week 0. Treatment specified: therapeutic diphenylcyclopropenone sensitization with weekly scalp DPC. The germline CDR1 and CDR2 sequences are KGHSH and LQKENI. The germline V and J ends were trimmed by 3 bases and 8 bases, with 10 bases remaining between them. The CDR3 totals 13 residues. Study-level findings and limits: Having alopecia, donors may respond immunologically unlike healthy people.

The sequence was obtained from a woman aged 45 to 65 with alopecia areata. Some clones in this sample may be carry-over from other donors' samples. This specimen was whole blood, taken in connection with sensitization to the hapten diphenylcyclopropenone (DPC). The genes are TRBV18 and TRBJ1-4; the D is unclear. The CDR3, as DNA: TGTGCCAGCTCACCCAAAGGCCCCGAAAAACTGTTTTTT. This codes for CASSPKGPEKLFF.